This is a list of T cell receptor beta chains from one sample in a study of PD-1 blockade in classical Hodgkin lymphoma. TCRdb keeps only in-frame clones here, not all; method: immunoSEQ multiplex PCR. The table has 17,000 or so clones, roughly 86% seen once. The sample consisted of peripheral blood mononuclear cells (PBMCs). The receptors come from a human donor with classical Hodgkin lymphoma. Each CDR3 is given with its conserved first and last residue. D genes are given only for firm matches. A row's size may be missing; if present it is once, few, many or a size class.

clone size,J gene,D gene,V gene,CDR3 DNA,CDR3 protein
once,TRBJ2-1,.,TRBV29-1,TGCAGCGTTGAAGGTACGGCAGGGCTGGGCAATGAGCAGTTCTTC,CSVEGTAGLGNEQFF
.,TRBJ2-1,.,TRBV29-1,TGCAGCGTTCCAAGGAAGGGTGAGCAGTTCTTC,CSVPRKGEQFF
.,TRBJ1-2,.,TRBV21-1,TGTGCCAGCAGGCCGGCTCCAGCTAACTATGGCTACACCTTC,CASRPAPANYGYTF
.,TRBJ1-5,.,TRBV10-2,TGCGCCAGCAGTGAGTCTGAAAATCAGCCCCAGCATTTT,CASSESENQPQHF
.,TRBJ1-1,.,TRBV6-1,TGTGCCAGCAGTAAAGTCTTCTCCCCTGGGGACACTGAAGCTTTCTTT,CASSKVFSPGDTEAFF
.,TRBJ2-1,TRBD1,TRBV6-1,TGTGCCAGCAGTGACCAGGGGGACTACAATGAGCAGTTCTTC,CASSDQGDYNEQFF
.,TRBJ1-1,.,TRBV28,TGTGCCAGCAGTTTACGTGGAGTCGATTCGAACACTGAAGCTTTCTTT,CASSLRGVDSNTEAFF
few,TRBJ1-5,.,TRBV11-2,TGTGCCAGCAGCCAGAATCAGCCCCAGCATTTT,CASSQNQPQHF
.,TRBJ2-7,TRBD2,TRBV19,TGTGCCAGTAGTGCGGGGGGCCTTTCCTACGAGCAGTACTTC,CASSAGGLSYEQYF
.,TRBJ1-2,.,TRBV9,TGTGCCAGCAGCGCAGGTACTGGCTACACCTTC,CASSAGTGYTF
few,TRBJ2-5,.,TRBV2,TGTGCCAGCAGTGAACAAGGATGGGGAGAGACCCAGTACTTC,CASSEQGWGETQYF
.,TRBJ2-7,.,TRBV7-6,TGTGCCAGCAGCCCTGAAGACAGACTAATCTACGAGCAGTACTTC,CASSPEDRLIYEQYF
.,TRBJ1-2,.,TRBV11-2,TGTGCCAGCAGCTTCCGCCCAGACAGCTATGGCTACACCTTC,CASSFRPDSYGYTF
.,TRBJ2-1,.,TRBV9,TGTGCCAGCAGCGTATCGGCGGGCAATGAGCAGTTCTTC,CASSVSAGNEQFF
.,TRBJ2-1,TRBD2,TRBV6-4,TGTGCCAGCAGTGACGCGGGGGGGTACAATGAGCAGTTCTTC,CASSDAGGYNEQFF
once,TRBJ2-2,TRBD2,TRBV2,TGTGCCAGCAGTCACGCCGGGACTAGCGGGAGTACCGGGGAGCTGTTTTTT,CASSHAGTSGSTGELFF
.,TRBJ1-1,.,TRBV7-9,TGTGCCAGCAGCTTCTCGCGAGGGGCCGGCCCTGAAGCTTTCTTT,CASSFSRGAGPEAFF
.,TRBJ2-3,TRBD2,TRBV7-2,TGTGCCAGCAGCTTCCGGGGGGGTGTCACAGATACGCAGTATTTT,CASSFRGGVTDTQYF
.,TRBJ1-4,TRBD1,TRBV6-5,TGTGCCAGCAGTTACTCCACCGGGACAGGGAGTGAAAAACTGTTTTTT,CASSYSTGTGSEKLFF
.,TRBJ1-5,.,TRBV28,TGTGCCAGCAGTTTAGGGCGGGTATCGCTTAGTCAGCCCCAGCATTTT,CASSLGRVSLSQPQHF